The present TCR beta chain was sequenced within a study of technical replicates of blood from a few donors (dated by TCRdb to 2017 to 2019). Libraries were constructed by the immunoSEQ multiplex PCR assay. TCRdb carries this immuneACCESS record with in-frame sequences only. Its versions omit some clonotypes, under half of them owing to an unresolved V gene in the studies checked, with the rest unexplained. The sample table contains about 85,000 clones; only one count was recorded for 94% of them. 0.38% of the sample belongs to the ten largest clones. Details on this clone: Its antigen is currently not known. The record has no base qualities; no much larger clone is one base away.

A distance of 10 bases separates the germline ends of V and J, which lose 2 bases and 0 bases respectively. The CDR3, cysteine through phenylalanine, is 15 amino acids long. Only CDR3 DNA is held: 45 bases, read in frame from base 1. In the germline V gene, CDR1 corresponds to MDHEN and CDR2 to SYDVKM. Material for sequencing was T cells isolated from PBMCs. This clonotype was obtained from a human donor in good health. The chain is made from TRBV28 and TRBJ1-2, with the D segment identity uncertain. The CDR3 protein: CASSLGQATNYGYTF. The DNA sequence is as follows: TGTGCCAGCAGTTTAGGGCAGGCAACTAACTATGGCTACACCTTC.